Given below is one T cell receptor (beta chain) in context. This clonotype was seen ten or more times. What antigen it recognizes has not been identified. Per-nucleotide qualities are absent, and no much larger clonotype sits a single base away. The time point label, as the study defines it: pre-sensitization, week 0. In the paper's terms, the treatment or condition label means: therapeutic diphenylcyclopropenone sensitization with weekly scalp DPC. At every patch-test visit, the blood draw took place before the patch test was put on. Eligible patients were aged 18 to 70, diagnosed with alopecia, deemed suitable for DPC therapy, and excluded if pregnant. Unfractionated whole blood was collected in Tempus Blood RNA tubes, and total RNA was extracted from that blood. The data were obtained in a study of human T cells and chemical hapten exposure (dated by TCRdb to 2020 to 2022). General notes on the study: For sensitization, 2% DPC in acetone was applied to a roughly 2 cm by roughly 2 cm area of upper inner arm skin. In alopecia patients, the study followed how the peripheral blood TCR repertoire changed in vivo over primary and secondary sensitization to diphenylcyclopropenone (DPC), a hapten. Patients additionally received weekly therapeutic DPC doses to the scalp throughout the approximately 22-week study period. Alopecia areata with under or over 50% scalp involvement, alopecia totalis and alopecia universalis were represented in the patient cohort, which was mostly female. Blood for TCR sequencing was provided by twenty-nine alopecia patients at one to four time points (pre-sensitization, 2, 6 and 24 weeks). Blood samples were taken from patients before sensitization (week 0) and then at 2, 6 and about 24 weeks after DPC sensitization. The libraries were sequenced as a pool, and the TCR yield per sample differed mostly because of small variations in library volumes within the pool. Patch testing was done on the upper back using Finn chambers containing 0.01% DPC, and results were scored after 6 days according to International Contact Dermatitis Research Group standards. Study-wide conclusions, independent of this receptor: Because all patients had alopecia, a presumed autoimmune disease, the immune response of the patients might differ from that of healthy individuals. No change with DPC sensitization was found in the number of TCRs above 1 in 1000 frequency, and no evidence of global repertoire structure alterations was found. Expanded TCRs formed significantly more large CDR3 similarity clusters than pre-sensitization or healthy control sets, consistent with antigen-driven responses. Patch test score correlated positively with the number of PT1 expanded TCRs, reaching significance at thresholds 8, 16 and 32 but not at 4. After repeated subsampling, changes were observed in the strength of the expansion versus patch-test correlation and in the threshold at which the correlation became significant.

Library method: RACE. Sequencing took place on a NextSeq 500. Library preparation attached unique molecular identifiers to individual cDNA molecules for quantitative, reproducible TCR counting. Both TCR alpha and TCR beta chains were sequenced from each blood RNA sample. The authors processed their data as follows. A median of around 100,000 TCRs per sample was observed, with a range of roughly 23,224 to 750,000. V, J and CDR3 annotation of the TCR reads was carried out using the Decombinator software suite. For PS versus PT1 abundance plots, all samples were subsampled to the same number of TCRs (28,000). Expanded TCRs were defined as absent before sensitization and observed at least eight times at the 2-week time point. The public reads were reanalyzed by TCRdb: fastp trimming at Q25, MiXCR alignment, in-frame beta chains only. Duplicate CDR3 protein sequences are folded into a single record with the most common DNA and genes. TCRdb's processing, not the authors' own work, is the source of the V and J calls. The table for this sample lists around 62,000 distinct CDR3 sequences; about 7% of them were counted only once. The ten most abundant clones make up 1.5% to 2% of the sample.

The germline V gene sets CDR1 to WSHSY and CDR2 to SAAADI. The CDR3 runs 13 residues from the cysteine to the phenylalanine. CDR3 DNA only is kept here, 39 bases in frame from base 1. The germline ends are 10 bases apart after V is trimmed by 2 bases and J by 7 bases. The V and J segments used are TRBV10-2 and TRBJ2-3, with TRBD1 tentatively as D gene (5 bases match). The sequence was collected from a woman in her twenties or thirties with alopecia areata. Some clones in this sample may be carry-over from other donors' samples. The sequences come from whole blood, collected in connection with sensitization to the hapten diphenylcyclopropenone (DPC). The nucleotides read TGCGCCAGCAGTGAGCAGGGTATAAATACGCAGTATTTT. This gives the protein CASSEQGINTQYF.